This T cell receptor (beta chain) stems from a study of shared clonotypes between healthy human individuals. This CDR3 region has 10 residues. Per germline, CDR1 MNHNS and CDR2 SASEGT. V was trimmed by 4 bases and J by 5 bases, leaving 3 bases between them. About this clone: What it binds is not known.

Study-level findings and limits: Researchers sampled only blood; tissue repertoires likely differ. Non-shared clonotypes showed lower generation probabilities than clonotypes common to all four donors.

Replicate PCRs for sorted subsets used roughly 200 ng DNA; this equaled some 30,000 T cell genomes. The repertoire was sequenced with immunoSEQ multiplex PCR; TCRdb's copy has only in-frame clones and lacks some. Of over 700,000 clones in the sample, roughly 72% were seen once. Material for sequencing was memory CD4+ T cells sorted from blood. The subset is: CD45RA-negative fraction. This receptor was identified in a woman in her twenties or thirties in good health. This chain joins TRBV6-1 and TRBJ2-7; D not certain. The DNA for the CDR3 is TGTGCCAGCAGTGTGCACGAGCAGTACTTC. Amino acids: CASSVHEQYF.